This T cell receptor beta chain was captured by sequencing in a study of shared clonotypes between healthy human individuals. Naive CD8 cells lacked CD45RO, underwent positive selection for CCR7 and left out terminally differentiated effector memory CD45RA+ cells. The data were produced by immunoSEQ multiplex PCR, yet TCRdb's version contains in-frame clones alone and is incomplete. The sample holds more than 2 million clones, 85% to 95% seen once. The CDR3 totals 16 residues. Germline CDR1 reads PRHDT; CDR2 reads FYEKMQ (reference sequence). V shed 4 bases and J 3 bases; nucleotides not matched to a gene: 5.

Sequenced material: naive CD8+ T cells from PBMCs. The origin of this receptor is a man aged 18 to 35 in good health. Some clones in this sample may be carry-over from other donors' samples. The chain employs TRBV13 and TRBJ2-3; TRBD2 agrees at 12 bases. CDR3 nucleotides: TGTGCCAGCAGCTCTCGACTAGCGGGAGCGACAGATACGCAGTATTTT. It specifies CASSSRLAGATDTQYF.